This T cell receptor beta chain was captured by sequencing in a study of T cells in Graves' hyperthyroidism and ophthalmopathy. Overall study results and limits: The model made its ophthalmopathy prediction, and onset followed a median approximately six months later.

Uncontrolled infection, other autoimmune disease, pregnancy or lactation disqualified patients from enrolment. TCR beta CDR3 regions were amplified from RNA. With the HTBI primer set, the TCR CDR3 went through a first round of RT-PCR. TCRdb recomputed calls from the multiplex PCR reads with MiXCR, one row per CDR3 protein. The repertoire includes some 570,000 distinct CDR3 sequences, approximately 15% of them detected once, and about 7% sits in the top ten. This CDR3 spans 14 amino acids. Trimming took 3 bases from V and 6 from J; bases not matched to a gene: 2. The germline CDR1 and CDR2 sequences are MDHEN and SYDVKM. This clonotype was recorded at least ten times. The antigen is unknown.

The sequenced sample was blood. The genes are TRBV28 and TRBJ2-4, with TRBD1 matching over 10 bases. This sequence was found in a woman between 18 and 29 years old with Graves' ophthalmopathy. The CDR3 here is CASSFWDRGNIQYF. DNA of the CDR3: TGTGCCAGCAGTTTCTGGGACAGGGGAAACATTCAGTACTTC.